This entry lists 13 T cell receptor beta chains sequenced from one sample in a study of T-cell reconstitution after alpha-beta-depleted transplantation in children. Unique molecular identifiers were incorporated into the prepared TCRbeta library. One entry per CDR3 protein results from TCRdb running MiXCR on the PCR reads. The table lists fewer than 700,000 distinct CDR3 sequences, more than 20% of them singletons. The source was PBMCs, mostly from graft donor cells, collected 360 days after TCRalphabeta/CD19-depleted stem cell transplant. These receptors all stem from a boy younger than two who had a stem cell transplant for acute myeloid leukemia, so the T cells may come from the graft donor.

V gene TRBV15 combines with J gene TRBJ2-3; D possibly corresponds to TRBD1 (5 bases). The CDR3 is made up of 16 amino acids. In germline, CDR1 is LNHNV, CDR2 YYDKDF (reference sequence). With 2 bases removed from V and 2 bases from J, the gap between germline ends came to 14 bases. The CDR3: CATSRIRSGSTDTQYF. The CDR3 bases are TGTGCCACCAGCAGAATTCGATCAGGGTCCACAGATACGCAGTATTTT.

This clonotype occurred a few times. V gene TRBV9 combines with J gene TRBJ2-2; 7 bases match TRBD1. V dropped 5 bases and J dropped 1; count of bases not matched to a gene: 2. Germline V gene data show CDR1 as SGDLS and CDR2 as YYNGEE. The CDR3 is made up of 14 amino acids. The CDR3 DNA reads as TGTGCCAGCAGAAGGGACAGGAACACCGGGGAGCTGTTTTTT. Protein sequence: CASRRDRNTGELFF.

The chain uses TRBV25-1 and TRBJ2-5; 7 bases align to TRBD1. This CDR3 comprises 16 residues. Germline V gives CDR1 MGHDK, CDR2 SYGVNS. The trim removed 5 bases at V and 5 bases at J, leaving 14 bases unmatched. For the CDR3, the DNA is TGTGCCAGCAGTCCCCGACAGGGCCTGATGGCGGAGACCCAGTACTTC. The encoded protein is CASSPRQGLMAETQYF.

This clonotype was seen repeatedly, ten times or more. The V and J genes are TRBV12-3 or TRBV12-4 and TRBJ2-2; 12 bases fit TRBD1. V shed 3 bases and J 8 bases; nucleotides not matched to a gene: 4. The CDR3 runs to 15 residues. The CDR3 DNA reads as TGTGCCAGCAGTTTTAGGGGACAGGGGGCTGGGGAGCTGTTTTTT. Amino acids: CASSFRGQGAGELFF.

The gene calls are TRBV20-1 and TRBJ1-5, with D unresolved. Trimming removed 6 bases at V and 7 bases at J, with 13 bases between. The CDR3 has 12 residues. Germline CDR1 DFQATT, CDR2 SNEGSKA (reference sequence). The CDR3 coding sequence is TGCAGTGCGTCTGGGAATTTCCAGCCCCAGCATTTT. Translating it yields CSASGNFQPQHF.

The CDR3 DNA follows: TGCGCCAGCAGCTGGGGACAGGGTGGCACCGGGGAGCTGTTTTTT. Its translation is CASSWGQGGTGELFF. The J gene is TRBJ2-2, the V gene TRBV5-1; 9 bases are a match to TRBD1. Germline V gene data show CDR1 as SGHRS and CDR2 as YFSETQ. V lost 3 bases to trimming and J lost 4 bases; unmatched junction nucleotides: 4. This CDR3 contains 15 residues.

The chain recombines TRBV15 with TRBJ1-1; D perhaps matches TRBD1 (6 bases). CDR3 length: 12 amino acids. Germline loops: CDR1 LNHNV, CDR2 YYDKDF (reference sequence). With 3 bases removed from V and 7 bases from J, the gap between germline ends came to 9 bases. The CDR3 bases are TGTGCCACCAGCAGCACAGGGAATGAAGCTTTCTTT. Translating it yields CATSSTGNEAFF. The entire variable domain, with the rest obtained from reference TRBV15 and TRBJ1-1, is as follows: DAMVIQNPRYQVTQFGKPVTLSCSQTLNHNVMYWYQQKSSQAPKLLFHYYDKDFNNEADTPDNFQSRRPNTSFCFLDIRSPGLGDTAMYLCATSSTGNEAFFGQGTRLTVV.

The CDR3 sequence is CASSLLHTGTETQYF. The CDR3, as DNA: TGTGCCAGCAGCTTACTTCACACGGGAACGGAGACCCAGTACTTC. V usage is TRBV7-3 and J usage is TRBJ2-5, with D maybe TRBD2 (5 bases). This CDR3 region has 15 residues. V shed 2 bases and J shed 5 bases, with 15 bases lying between them. Looked up from germline, CDR1 is SGHTA and CDR2 is FQGTGA.

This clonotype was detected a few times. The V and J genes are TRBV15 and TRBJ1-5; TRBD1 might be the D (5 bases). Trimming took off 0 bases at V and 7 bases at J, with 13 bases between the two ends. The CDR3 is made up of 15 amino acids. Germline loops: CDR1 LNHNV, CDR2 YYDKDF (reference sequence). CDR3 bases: TGTGCCACCAGCAGAGATAGGGTCAGGGTACAGCCCCAGCATTTT. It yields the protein CATSRDRVRVQPQHF. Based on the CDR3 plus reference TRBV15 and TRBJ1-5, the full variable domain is DAMVIQNPRYQVTQFGKPVTLSCSQTLNHNVMYWYQQKSSQAPKLLFHYYDKDFNNEADTPDNFQSRRPNTSFCFLDIRSPGLGDTAMYLCATSRDRVRVQPQHFGDGTRLSIL.

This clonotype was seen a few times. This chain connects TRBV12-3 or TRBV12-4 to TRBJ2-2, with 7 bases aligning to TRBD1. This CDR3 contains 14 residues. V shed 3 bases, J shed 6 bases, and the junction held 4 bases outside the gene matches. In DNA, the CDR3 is TGTGCCAGCAGTTTGACAGGGCAGGCCGGGGAGCTGTTTTTT. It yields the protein CASSLTGQAGELFF.

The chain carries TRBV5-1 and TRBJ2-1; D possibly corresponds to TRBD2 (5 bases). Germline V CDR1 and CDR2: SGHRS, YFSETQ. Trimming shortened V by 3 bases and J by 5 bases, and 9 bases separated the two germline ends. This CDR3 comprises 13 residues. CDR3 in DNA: TGCGCCAGCAGCTCGAGGGTGGACAATGAGCAGTTCTTC. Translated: CASSSRVDNEQFF.

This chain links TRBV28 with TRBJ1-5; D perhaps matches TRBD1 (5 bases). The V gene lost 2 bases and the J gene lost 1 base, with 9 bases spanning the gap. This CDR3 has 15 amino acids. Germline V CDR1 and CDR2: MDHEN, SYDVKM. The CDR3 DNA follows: TGTGCCAGCAGTTTACAGGGAGTGAGCAATCAGCCCCAGCATTTT. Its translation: CASSLQGVSNQPQHF.

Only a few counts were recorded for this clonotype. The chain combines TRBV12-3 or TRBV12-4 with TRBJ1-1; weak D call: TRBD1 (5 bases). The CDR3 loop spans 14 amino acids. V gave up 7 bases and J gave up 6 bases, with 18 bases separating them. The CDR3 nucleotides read TGTGCCAGCACCCAGGGACCTTCGCGCGCTGAAGCTTTCTTT. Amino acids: CASTQGPSRAEAFF.